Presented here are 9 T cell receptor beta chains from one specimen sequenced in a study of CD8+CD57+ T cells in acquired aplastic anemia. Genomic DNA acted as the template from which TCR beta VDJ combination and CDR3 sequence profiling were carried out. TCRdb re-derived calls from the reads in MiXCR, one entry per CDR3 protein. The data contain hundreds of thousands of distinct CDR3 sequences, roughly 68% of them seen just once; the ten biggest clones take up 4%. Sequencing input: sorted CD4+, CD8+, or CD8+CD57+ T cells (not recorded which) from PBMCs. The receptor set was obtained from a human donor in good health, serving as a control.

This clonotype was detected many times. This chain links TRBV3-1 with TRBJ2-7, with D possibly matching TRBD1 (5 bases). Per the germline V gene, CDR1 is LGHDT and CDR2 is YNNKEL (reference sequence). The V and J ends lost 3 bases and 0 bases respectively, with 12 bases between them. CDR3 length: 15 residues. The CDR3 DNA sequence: TGTGCCAGCAGCCACGGCAGGGCGAGCTCCTACGAGCAGTACTTC. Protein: CASSHGRASSYEQYF.

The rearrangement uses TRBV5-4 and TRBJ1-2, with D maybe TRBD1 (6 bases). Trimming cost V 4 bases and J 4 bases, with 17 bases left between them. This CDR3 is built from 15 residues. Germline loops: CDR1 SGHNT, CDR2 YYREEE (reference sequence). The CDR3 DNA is TGTGCCAGCAGCCTGGACAGCCCCGCCCGCTATGGCTACACCTTC. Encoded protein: CASSLDSPARYGYTF.

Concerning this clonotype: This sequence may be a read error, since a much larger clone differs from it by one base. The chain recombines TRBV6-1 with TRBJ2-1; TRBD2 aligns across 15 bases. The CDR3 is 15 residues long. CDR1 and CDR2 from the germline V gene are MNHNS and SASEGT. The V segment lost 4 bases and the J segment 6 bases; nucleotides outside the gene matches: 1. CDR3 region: CASSGTSGGANEQFF. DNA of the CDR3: TGTGCCAGCAGTGGGACTAGCGGGGGGGCCAATGAGCAGTTCTTC.

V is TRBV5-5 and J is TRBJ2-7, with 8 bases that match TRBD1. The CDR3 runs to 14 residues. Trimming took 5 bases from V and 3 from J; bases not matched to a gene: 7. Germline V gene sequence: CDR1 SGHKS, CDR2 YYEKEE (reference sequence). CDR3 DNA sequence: TGTGCCAGCAGACGGAAAACAGGGGGCTACGAGCAGTACTTC. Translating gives CASRRKTGGYEQYF. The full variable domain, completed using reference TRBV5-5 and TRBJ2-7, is DAGVTQSPTHLIKTRGQQVTLRCSPISGHKSVSWYQQVLGQGPQFIFQYYEKEERGRGNFPDRFSARQFPNYSSELNVNALLLGDSALYLCASRRKTGGYEQYFGPGTRLTVT.

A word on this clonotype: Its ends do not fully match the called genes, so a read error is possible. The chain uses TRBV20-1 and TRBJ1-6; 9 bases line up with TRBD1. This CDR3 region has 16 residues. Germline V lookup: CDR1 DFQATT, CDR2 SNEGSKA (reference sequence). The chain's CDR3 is CSAGDPGQGNHSPPHF. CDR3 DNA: TGCAGTGCTGGAGACCCTGGACAGGGGAACCATTCACCCCCCCACTTT.

The CDR3 DNA follows: TGCAGTGCTAGGTTGATCAACACTGAAGATGGCTACACCTTC. This encodes CSARLINTEDGYTF. V gene TRBV20-1 combines with J gene TRBJ1-2; no clear D gene. Trimming pared 3 bases from V and 6 bases from J, leaving 17 bases between. The V gene's germline CDR1 is DFQATT and CDR2 SNEGSKA (reference sequence). The CDR3 is made up of 14 amino acids.

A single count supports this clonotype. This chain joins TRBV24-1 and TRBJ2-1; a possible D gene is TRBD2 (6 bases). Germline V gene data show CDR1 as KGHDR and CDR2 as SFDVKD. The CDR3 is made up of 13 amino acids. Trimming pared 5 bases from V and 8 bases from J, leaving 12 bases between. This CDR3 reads CATSAKPGDEQFF. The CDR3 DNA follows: TGTGCCACCAGTGCCAAACCGGGGGATGAGCAGTTCTTC.

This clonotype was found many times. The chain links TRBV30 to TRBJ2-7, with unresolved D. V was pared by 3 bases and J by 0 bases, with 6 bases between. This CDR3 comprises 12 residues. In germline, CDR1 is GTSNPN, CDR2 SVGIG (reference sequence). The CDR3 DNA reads TGTGCCTGGAGAACCACCTCCTACGAGCAGTACTTC. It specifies CAWRTTSYEQYF.

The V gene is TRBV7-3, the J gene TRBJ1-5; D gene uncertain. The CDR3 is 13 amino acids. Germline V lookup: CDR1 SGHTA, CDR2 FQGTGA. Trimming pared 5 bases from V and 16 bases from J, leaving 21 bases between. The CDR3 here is CASSRHNGTGYHF. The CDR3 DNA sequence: TGTGCCAGCAGCCGGCACAACGGAACTGGCTATCATTTT. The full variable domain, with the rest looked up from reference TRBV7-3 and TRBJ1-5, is GAGVSQTPSNKVTEKGKYVELRCDPISGHTALYWYRQSLGQGPEFLIYFQGTGAADDSGLPNDRFFAVRPEGSVSTLKIQRTERGDSAVYLCASSRHNGTGYHFGDGTRLSIL.